These T cell receptor beta chains were read from a single sample in a study of PD-1 blockade in classical Hodgkin lymphoma. Assay used: immunoSEQ multiplex PCR; TCRdb lists only in-frame clones, some missing. Here the sample spans tens of thousands of clones, about 92% being singletons. Sequences were derived from peripheral blood mononuclear cells (PBMCs), sampled at baseline. Receptor source: a human donor with classical Hodgkin lymphoma. Both conserved end residues are part of each CDR3. D genes are given only for firm matches. Part of the rows lack a size; the others show once, few, many or a class for expanded clones.

abundance: .; v_gene: TRBV7-9; j_gene: TRBJ2-3; d_gene: TRBD2; CDR3aa: CASRKSERGSTDTQYF; CDR3nt: TGTGCCAGCAGGAAATCCGAGCGGGGTTCCACAGATACGCAGTATTTT
abundance: .; v_gene: TRBV28; j_gene: TRBJ2-5; d_gene: TRBD1; CDR3aa: CASSFYRGRGEETQYF; CDR3nt: TGTGCCAGCAGTTTTTACAGGGGTCGCGGTGAGGAGACCCAGTACTTC
abundance: .; v_gene: TRBV27; j_gene: TRBJ2-1; d_gene: .; CDR3aa: CASSSGTVTYNEQFF; CDR3nt: TGTGCCAGCAGTTCTGGGACGGTAACCTACAATGAGCAGTTCTTC
abundance: .; v_gene: TRBV6-4; j_gene: TRBJ2-3; d_gene: .; CDR3aa: CASSDSETDTQYF; CDR3nt: TGTGCCAGCAGTGACTCAGAGACAGATACGCAGTATTTT
abundance: .; v_gene: TRBV30; j_gene: TRBJ1-3; d_gene: TRBD1; CDR3aa: CAWRVGTGGKVNTIYF; CDR3nt: TGTGCCTGGAGGGTCGGGACAGGGGGAAAAGTTAACACCATATATTTT
abundance: .; v_gene: TRBV5-4; j_gene: TRBJ1-4; d_gene: .; CDR3aa: CASSDGGTSDKATNEKLFF; CDR3nt: TGTGCCAGCAGCGACGGTGGTACGTCAGACAAGGCAACTAATGAAAAACTGTTTTTT
abundance: .; v_gene: TRBV27; j_gene: TRBJ2-7; d_gene: .; CDR3aa: CASSSSTGQLSYEQYF; CDR3nt: TGTGCCAGCAGTTCCTCGACAGGACAACTATCCTACGAGCAGTACTTC
abundance: once; v_gene: TRBV4-1; j_gene: TRBJ2-3; d_gene: .; CDR3aa: CASSQDSGLATDTQYF; CDR3nt: TGCGCCAGCAGCCAAGATTCTGGGCTAGCCACAGATACGCAGTATTTT
abundance: .; v_gene: TRBV18; j_gene: TRBJ2-2; d_gene: .; CDR3aa: CASSPLSGELFF; CDR3nt: TGTGCCAGCTCACCACTTTCCGGGGAGCTGTTTTTT
abundance: .; v_gene: TRBV13; j_gene: TRBJ1-6; d_gene: TRBD1; CDR3aa: CASSSGQLSSYNSPLHF; CDR3nt: TGTGCCAGCAGCTCGGGACAGCTCAGCTCCTATAATTCACCCCTCCACTTT
abundance: .; v_gene: TRBV2; j_gene: TRBJ2-5; d_gene: TRBD2; CDR3aa: CASTEAPAPGLAGGRQGTQYF; CDR3nt: TGTGCCAGCACCGAAGCCCCCGCCCCGGGACTAGCGGGGGGGCGGCAAGGGACCCAGTACTTC
abundance: .; v_gene: TRBV19; j_gene: TRBJ2-2; d_gene: .; CDR3aa: CASSTMGVTGELFF; CDR3nt: TGTGCCAGTAGTACAATGGGGGTCACCGGGGAGCTGTTTTTT
abundance: .; v_gene: TRBV9; j_gene: TRBJ1-4; d_gene: .; CDR3aa: CASSDQEANEKLFF; CDR3nt: TGTGCCAGCAGCGATCAAGAGGCTAATGAAAAACTGTTTTTT
abundance: few; v_gene: TRBV6-4; j_gene: TRBJ2-3; d_gene: TRBD2; CDR3aa: CASSDSAGGDTDTQYF; CDR3nt: TGTGCCAGCAGTGACTCAGCGGGAGGGGACACAGATACGCAGTATTTT
abundance: .; v_gene: TRBV9; j_gene: TRBJ2-7; d_gene: .; CDR3aa: CASSPGSTYEQYF; CDR3nt: TGTGCCAGCAGTCCCGGCTCAACCTACGAGCAGTACTTC
abundance: .; v_gene: TRBV6-8; j_gene: TRBJ2-7; d_gene: TRBD1; CDR3aa: CASSYVKGAGEQYF; CDR3nt: TGTGCCAGCAGCTACGTGAAGGGGGCTGGGGAGCAGTACTTC
abundance: .; v_gene: TRBV19; j_gene: TRBJ2-1; d_gene: .; CDR3aa: CASSISWGPNEQFF; CDR3nt: TGTGCCAGTAGTATCTCGTGGGGACCCAATGAGCAGTTCTTC
abundance: .; v_gene: TRBV29-1; j_gene: TRBJ2-3; d_gene: TRBD2; CDR3aa: CSGRLAGGSSYTDTQYF; CDR3nt: TGCAGCGGCCGACTAGCGGGAGGGTCATCCTACACAGATACGCAGTATTTT
abundance: .; v_gene: TRBV5-5; j_gene: TRBJ2-1; d_gene: TRBD1; CDR3aa: CASRGQGNNEQFF; CDR3nt: TGTGCCAGCAGGGGACAGGGGAACAATGAGCAGTTCTTC
abundance: .; v_gene: TRBV7-2; j_gene: TRBJ2-2; d_gene: .; CDR3aa: CASSTGPGSGPGELFF; CDR3nt: TGTGCCAGCAGCACAGGACCCGGAAGTGGTCCCGGGGAGCTGTTTTTT
abundance: .; v_gene: TRBV28; j_gene: TRBJ1-2; d_gene: .; CDR3aa: CASSLGSLMNYGYTF; CDR3nt: TGTGCCAGCAGTTTAGGCAGCCTTATGAACTATGGCTACACCTTC
abundance: .; v_gene: TRBV29-1; j_gene: TRBJ1-5; d_gene: TRBD1; CDR3aa: CSVIGQDNQPQHF; CDR3nt: TGCAGCGTTATAGGACAGGACAATCAGCCCCAGCATTTT
abundance: .; v_gene: TRBV4-1; j_gene: TRBJ2-2; d_gene: .; CDR3aa: CASSQDPQARGAPNTGELFF; CDR3nt: TGCGCCAGCAGCCAAGATCCCCAGGCCCGGGGTGCCCCGAACACCGGGGAGCTGTTTTTT
abundance: .; v_gene: TRBV2; j_gene: TRBJ1-2; d_gene: TRBD1; CDR3aa: CASITQGAGGYTF; CDR3nt: TGTGCCAGCATCACACAGGGGGCGGGTGGCTACACCTTC
abundance: once; v_gene: TRBV19; j_gene: TRBJ2-2; d_gene: TRBD1; CDR3aa: CASTPGQGYTGELFF; CDR3nt: TGTGCCAGTACCCCGGGACAGGGGTACACCGGGGAGCTGTTTTTT
abundance: .; v_gene: TRBV2; j_gene: TRBJ1-1; d_gene: TRBD1; CDR3aa: CASSSTRDRGLRTEAFF; CDR3nt: TGTGCCAGCAGTTCTACCCGGGACAGGGGGCTTCGGACTGAAGCTTTCTTT
abundance: .; v_gene: TRBV2; j_gene: TRBJ1-2; d_gene: .; CDR3aa: CASSAQGANYGYTF; CDR3nt: TGTGCCAGCAGTGCCCAGGGAGCTAACTATGGCTACACCTTC
abundance: .; v_gene: TRBV4-1; j_gene: TRBJ2-3; d_gene: TRBD2; CDR3aa: CASSHLRTSVTDTQYF; CDR3nt: TGCGCCAGCAGCCACCTACGGACTAGCGTCACAGATACGCAGTATTTT